This T cell receptor (beta chain) comes out of a study of control samples from healthy donors and cancer patients. Sequencing used immunoSEQ multiplex PCR; TCRdb keeps in-frame clones, though not all of them. This sample carries 25,000 to 35,000 clones, about nine tenths of them seen once, and the ten largest clones take roughly 12%. This TCR was recovered from a man in his fifties with lung cancer. The material sequenced was PBMCs.

CDR3 in DNA: TGTGCCAGCAGCCAGGGACAGGGTTCCGGGGAGCTGTTTTTT. It translates to CASSQGQGSGELFF. The J gene is TRBJ2-2, the V gene TRBV16, with 9 bases lining up with TRBD1. The CDR3 length is 14 residues. V lost 3 bases to trimming and J lost 6 bases; unmatched junction nucleotides: 2. CDR1 KGHSY and CDR2 FQNENV come from the germline V gene.